What follows is one TCR beta chain and its context. Its recognized antigen is unknown. Within one base of it there is no much larger clone, and no base qualities were kept. The immunoSEQ Assay, a bias-controlled multiplex PCR, was used to amplify TCRbeta CDR3 regions from genomic DNA. From the authors' description of their analysis: Within the assay, amplification of reference gene primers was used to estimate how many nucleated cells each sample contained. To quantify the absolute abundance of each unique TCRbeta CDR3 rearrangement, sequence reads were collapsed and filtered. Productive Simpson clonality was computed per sample as the square root of Simpson's diversity index over productive rearrangements. The source is immuneACCESS, and TCRdb retained only in-frame sequences with V and J called. Part of the clones is not carried over; for the studies checked, unresolved V genes explain less than half of this, and the remainder is unexplained. V, J and clone size reflect that table, while D and trimming were determined from the DNA. The sample includes 70,000 to 85,000 clones, with more than 70% observed a single time. 30% to 45% of the sample belongs to the ten largest clones.

This entry belongs to a study of blood T cell repertoires in COVID-19 (dated by TCRdb to the early 2020s). With regard to the full study: The collaborator samples originated in the United States, Italy and Spain and spanned the acute and convalescent phases of COVID-19. Subjects who had been exposed to COVID-19, were actively infected with it, or had recovered from it provided the deeply sampled blood TCRbeta repertoires that made up the dataset. HLA class I and class II types, where available, came from metadata supplied by the sample provider rather than from assay-based typing. Samples were obtained from the ongoing ImmuneRACE study (first 160 participants) and from 1,254 subjects provided by 6 global collaborators. A freely available public database, intended as a resource for researchers studying the immune response to SARS-CoV-2, is where the repertoires were released. The prospective study material was composed of cDNA or gDNA derived from T cells, B-cell-depleted T cells, or PBMCs. The sample metadata nearly always contained a de-identified subject ID, COVID-19 status, age in years and sex. The full study reports these points: The quantity of clinical and demographic metadata differed by source and by participant and was supplied without curation.

The germline V and J ends show losses of 4 bases and 5 bases respectively, and no gene match explains 11 bases of the junction. The germline V gene supplies CDR1 SGHRS and CDR2 YFSETQ. The CDR3, cysteine through phenylalanine, is 16 amino acids long. Only the CDR3 DNA stays, 48 bases, in frame from base 1. Collaborating institutions collected whole blood in K2EDTA tubes following their own protocols. For TCRbeta analysis, collaborators shipped samples in one of three forms: frozen whole blood, isolated PBMCs, or DNA extracted from either of those sample types. The chain is made from TRBV5-1 and TRBJ1-2; 10 nucleotides in the junction match TRBD1. The sample taken for sequencing was peripheral blood. The TCR originated in a man aged 80 or over with active or convalescent COVID-19. The base sequence is TGCGCCAGCAGCCAGGGGACAGGGGATCCCAATTATGGCTACACCTTC. Its translation reads: CASSQGTGDPNYGYTF.